A single sample is the source of the 20 T cell receptor beta chains below, sequenced in a study of T cell changes during pregnancy in multiple sclerosis. Libraries were prepared by immunoSEQ multiplex PCR; TCRdb keeps only in-frame clonotypes and omits some of them. The table shows 21,000 or so clones, with 80% to 90% occurring only once. This specimen consisted of CD8+ T cells from peripheral blood mononuclear cells, obtained in the second trimester of pregnancy. The receptors here all came from a female donor in good health, enrolled as a control in a pregnancy study.

In its sample, this clone was seen a few times. V is TRBV28 and J is TRBJ1-3; D remains unclear. The length of the CDR3 is 14 residues. Germline loops: CDR1 MDHEN, CDR2 SYDVKM. Between the trimmed V and J ends, which lost 2 bases and 4 bases, there was a span of 9 bases. The CDR3 region is CASSLAGRGNTIYF. The CDR3 region has the DNA TGTGCCAGCAGTTTAGCGGGGAGGGGAAACACCATATATTTT. The variable domain in full, with the rest retrieved from reference TRBV28 and TRBJ1-3, is DVKVTQSSRYLVKRTGEKVFLECVQDMDHENMFWYRQDPGLGLRLIYFSYDVKMKEKGDIPEGYSVSREKKERFSLILESASTNQTSMYLCASSLAGRGNTIYFGEGSWLTVV.

The chain has TRBV7-3 and TRBJ2-3, with 8 bases fitting TRBD2. Germline V gene sequence: CDR1 SGHTA, CDR2 FQGTGA. This CDR3 has 15 amino acids. V gave up 5 bases and J gave up 5 bases; unmatched junction bases: 9. For the CDR3, the DNA is TGTGCCAGCAGCCTCACCGGGACTAGGGGAGATACGCAGTATTTT. Its translation: CASSLTGTRGDTQYF.

The V and J genes are TRBV6-4 and TRBJ2-1, with D perhaps matching TRBD1 (6 bases). V gave up 2 bases and J gave up 5 bases, with 7 bases separating them. Per germline, CDR1 MRHNA and CDR2 SNTAGT. The CDR3 covers 13 residues. The CDR3 here is CASSDRDNNEQFF. The CDR3 nucleotides read TGTGCCAGCAGTGACCGGGACAACAATGAGCAGTTCTTC.

The chain links TRBV11-2 to TRBJ2-1; D is unresolved. With 5 bases removed from V and 7 bases from J, the gap between germline ends came to 9 bases. The CDR3 is 12 amino acids. From germline, CDR1 is SGHAT and CDR2 FQNNGV. The CDR3 DNA reads TGTGCCAGCAGCAAGACACAGAATGAGCAGTTCTTC. Its translation is CASSKTQNEQFF. The full variable domain, its missing parts supplied by reference TRBV11-2 and TRBJ2-1, is EAGVAQSPRYKIIEKRQSVAFWCNPISGHATLYWYQQILGQGPKLLIQFQNNGVVDDSQLPKDRFSAERLKGVDSTLKIQPAKLEDSAVYLCASSKTQNEQFFGPGTRLTVL.

The CDR3 protein is CASSMWEGGTGELFF. DNA for the CDR3: TGTGCCAGCAGTATGTGGGAGGGGGGCACCGGGGAGCTGTTTTTT. The chain links TRBV5-5 to TRBJ2-2; tentative D call: TRBD2 (7 bases). The V gene's germline CDR1 is SGHKS and CDR2 YYEKEE (reference sequence). Trimming pared 5 bases from V and 4 bases from J, leaving 15 bases between. The CDR3 is 15 amino acids.

Turning to this clone: The junction departs from the called germline gene at one end, perhaps through a read error. Distinct nucleotide sequences in the sample also encode this CDR3. The gene calls are TRBV6-1 and TRBJ2-2, with 7 bases lining up with TRBD1. The CDR3 length is 15 residues. Germline V gene data show CDR1 as MNHNS and CDR2 as SASEGT. CDR3: CASSEEQGKAGELFF. The CDR3 DNA sequence: TGTGCCAGCAGCGAAGAACAGGGGAAGGCCGGGGAGCTGTTTTTT.

CDR3 sequence: CASSFSGASTDTQYF. CDR3 DNA sequence: TGCGCCAGCAGTTTTAGCGGGGCTAGCACAGATACGCAGTATTTT. The chain joins TRBV5-1 to TRBJ2-3, with 8 bases fitting TRBD2. The CDR3 covers 15 residues. J was trimmed by 0 bases and V by 5 bases; bases with no gene match: 5. Germline V gene data show CDR1 as SGHRS and CDR2 as YFSETQ.

V and J are TRBV9 and TRBJ2-1, with D perhaps TRBD2 (5 bases). Germline V lookup: CDR1 SGDLS, CDR2 YYNGEE. CDR3 size: 16 residues. V was shortened by 3 bases and J by 0 bases, with 13 bases between the two germline ends. CDR3: CASSGEGEYSYNEQFF. As DNA, the CDR3 is TGTGCCAGCAGCGGAGAGGGAGAGTACTCCTACAATGAGCAGTTCTTC.

CDR3 residues: CASSSRRGTDTQYF. The CDR3, as DNA: TGTGCCAGCTCGTCCCGGAGGGGCACAGATACGCAGTATTTT. This chain joins TRBV19 and TRBJ2-3; D perhaps matches TRBD2 (6 bases). The CDR3 has 14 residues. Germline CDR1 reads LNHDA; CDR2 reads SQIVND (reference sequence). With 9 bases removed from V and 1 base from J, the gap between germline ends came to 14 bases.

This chain uses TRBV28 with TRBJ2-5; TRBD2 matches 12 bases. Trimming cost V 6 bases and J 5 bases; bases outside gene matches: 10. The CDR3 is made up of 16 amino acids. The germline V gene encodes CDR1 MDHEN and CDR2 SYDVKM. CDR3 bases: TGTGCCAGCAGCCTATCGACTAGCGGGGGAGGTGAGACCCAGTACTTC. Amino acid sequence: CASSLSTSGGGETQYF.

This chain links TRBV6-5 with TRBJ2-1, with 10 bases fitting TRBD1. Germline loops: CDR1 MNHEY, CDR2 SVGAGI. The CDR3 loop spans 14 amino acids. Trimming at V came to 7 bases and at J to 8 bases, leaving 8 bases not matched to a gene. The CDR3 here is CASKEGGQGYEQFF. The CDR3 coding sequence is TGTGCCAGCAAGGAGGGGGGACAGGGGTATGAGCAGTTCTTC.

The chain links TRBV6-6 to TRBJ2-5; no definite D call. This CDR3 has 13 amino acids. Trimming left V 4 bases short and J 3 bases short, with 9 bases between. Germline V gene lookup returns CDR1 MNHNY and CDR2 SVGAGI (reference sequence). CDR3 in DNA: TGTGCCAGCAGTTTGAGAGAGGAAGAGACCCAGTACTTC. This translates into CASSLREEETQYF.

The chain is built from TRBV4-3 and TRBJ2-5, with D perhaps TRBD2 (6 bases). The end of the DNA fits TRBJ2-7 better, so the J call may be wrong. CDR1 is LGHNA, CDR2 YSLEER, per germline. The CDR3 length is 14 residues. The CDR3: CASSLGTGSYEQYF. In DNA, the CDR3 is TGCGCCAGCAGCCTTGGGACTGGCTCCTACGAGCAGTACTTC.

Only a few counts were recorded for this clone. The chain joins TRBV19 to TRBJ1-6, with TRBD1 matching over 7 bases. This CDR3 is built from 14 residues. Per the germline V gene, CDR1 is LNHDA and CDR2 is SQIVND (reference sequence). Losses at the gene ends were 6 bases for V and 10 bases for J; bases not matched to a gene: 9. CDR3 protein: CASSPSGGISPLHF. The CDR3 DNA reads TGTGCCAGTAGCCCCTCAGGGGGAATATCACCCCTCCACTTT.

The chain has TRBV7-9 and TRBJ1-2; 7 nucleotides align to TRBD1. Trimming at V came to 7 bases and at J to 4 bases, leaving 9 bases not matched to a gene. CDR1 and CDR2 (germline): SEHNR, FQNEAQ (reference sequence). The CDR3 has 14 amino acids. The CDR3 DNA sequence: TGTGCCAGCACCCCCGGGACAGACTTCTATGGCTACACCTTC. Translated: CASTPGTDFYGYTF.

The CDR3 here is CASSYSGQGAEGYTF. The CDR3 DNA reads as TGTGCCAGCAGTTACTCGGGCCAGGGCGCCGAAGGCTACACCTTC. The chain carries TRBV6-5 and TRBJ1-2, with TRBD1 as a possible D gene (5 bases). The CDR3 contains 15 residues. Germline V CDR1 and CDR2: MNHEY, SVGAGI. The V and J ends lost 0 bases and 8 bases respectively, with 16 bases between them.

V is TRBV14 and J is TRBJ2-1; tentatively, D is TRBD2 (6 bases). The CDR3 covers 14 residues. The germline V and J ends were trimmed by 7 bases and 3 bases, with 13 bases remaining between them. Per germline, CDR1 SGHDN and CDR2 FVKESK. The CDR3 DNA reads as TGTGCCAGCAATGTCGGGAGCCTCTACAATGAGCAGTTCTTC. It codes for CASNVGSLYNEQFF.

This clone was found once. This chain links TRBV6-5 with TRBJ2-1, with D possibly TRBD2 on 6 matching bases. V lost 2 bases, J lost 9 bases, and 8 bases lay in between. Germline CDR1 MNHEY, CDR2 SVGAGI. This CDR3 spans 12 amino acids. As DNA, the CDR3 is TGTGCCAGCAGTTACGAGGGAGGTGAGCAGTTCTTC. Translated, it gives CASSYEGGEQFF.

The chain joins TRBV19 to TRBJ2-1, with a possible D match to TRBD2 (7 bases). From germline, CDR1 is LNHDA and CDR2 SQIVND (reference sequence). V was clipped by 7 bases and J by 0 bases, with 13 bases between them. The CDR3 is 15 residues long. CDR3 sequence reads: CASTPGGHSYNEQFF. The CDR3, as DNA: TGTGCCAGTACCCCCGGGGGGCACTCCTACAATGAGCAGTTCTTC.

The chain combines TRBV27 with TRBJ1-2; 8 bases are shared with TRBD1. The length of the CDR3 is 13 residues. The J segment lost 3 bases and the V segment lost 6 bases, leaving 3 bases of the junction unmatched. Germline values: CDR1 MNHEY, CDR2 SMNVEV (reference sequence). The CDR3 nucleotides are TGTGCCAGCAGAGGACAGGGACACTATGGCTACACCTTC. The encoded protein is CASRGQGHYGYTF.